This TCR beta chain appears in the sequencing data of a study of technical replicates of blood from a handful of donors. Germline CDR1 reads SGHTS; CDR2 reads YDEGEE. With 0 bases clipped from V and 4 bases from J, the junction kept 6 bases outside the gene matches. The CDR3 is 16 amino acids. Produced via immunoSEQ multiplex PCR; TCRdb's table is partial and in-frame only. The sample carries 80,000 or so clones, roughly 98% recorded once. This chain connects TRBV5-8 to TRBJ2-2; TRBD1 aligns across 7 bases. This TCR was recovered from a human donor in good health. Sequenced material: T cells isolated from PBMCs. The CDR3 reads CASSLGQGIFTGELFF. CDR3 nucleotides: TGTGCCAGCAGCTTGGGACAGGGTATCTTCACCGGGGAGCTGTTTTTT.